This T cell receptor (beta chain) was recovered during a study of blood T cell repertoires in COVID-19. Trimming removed 3 bases from V and 10 bases from J; junction bases left unmatched: 5. In germline, CDR1 is KGHSH, CDR2 LQKENI. This CDR3 comprises 15 residues. Only a few counts were recorded for this clone. Different DNA sequences within this sample yield the same CDR3. Profiling relied on immunoSEQ multiplex PCR, and the TCRdb table lists in-frame clones only, not all of them. The table has about 43,000 clones, roughly 90% seen once; the top ten hold about 9.2%. The sequence was obtained from a human donor in a cohort sampled during active COVID-19. The source material was peripheral blood. The V and J genes are TRBV18 and TRBJ1-6; 11 nucleotides agree with TRBD1. CDR3 in amino acids: CASSPRTGGDSPLHF. Here the CDR3 DNA reads TGTGCCAGCTCACCCCGGACAGGGGGCGACTCACCCCTCCACTTT.